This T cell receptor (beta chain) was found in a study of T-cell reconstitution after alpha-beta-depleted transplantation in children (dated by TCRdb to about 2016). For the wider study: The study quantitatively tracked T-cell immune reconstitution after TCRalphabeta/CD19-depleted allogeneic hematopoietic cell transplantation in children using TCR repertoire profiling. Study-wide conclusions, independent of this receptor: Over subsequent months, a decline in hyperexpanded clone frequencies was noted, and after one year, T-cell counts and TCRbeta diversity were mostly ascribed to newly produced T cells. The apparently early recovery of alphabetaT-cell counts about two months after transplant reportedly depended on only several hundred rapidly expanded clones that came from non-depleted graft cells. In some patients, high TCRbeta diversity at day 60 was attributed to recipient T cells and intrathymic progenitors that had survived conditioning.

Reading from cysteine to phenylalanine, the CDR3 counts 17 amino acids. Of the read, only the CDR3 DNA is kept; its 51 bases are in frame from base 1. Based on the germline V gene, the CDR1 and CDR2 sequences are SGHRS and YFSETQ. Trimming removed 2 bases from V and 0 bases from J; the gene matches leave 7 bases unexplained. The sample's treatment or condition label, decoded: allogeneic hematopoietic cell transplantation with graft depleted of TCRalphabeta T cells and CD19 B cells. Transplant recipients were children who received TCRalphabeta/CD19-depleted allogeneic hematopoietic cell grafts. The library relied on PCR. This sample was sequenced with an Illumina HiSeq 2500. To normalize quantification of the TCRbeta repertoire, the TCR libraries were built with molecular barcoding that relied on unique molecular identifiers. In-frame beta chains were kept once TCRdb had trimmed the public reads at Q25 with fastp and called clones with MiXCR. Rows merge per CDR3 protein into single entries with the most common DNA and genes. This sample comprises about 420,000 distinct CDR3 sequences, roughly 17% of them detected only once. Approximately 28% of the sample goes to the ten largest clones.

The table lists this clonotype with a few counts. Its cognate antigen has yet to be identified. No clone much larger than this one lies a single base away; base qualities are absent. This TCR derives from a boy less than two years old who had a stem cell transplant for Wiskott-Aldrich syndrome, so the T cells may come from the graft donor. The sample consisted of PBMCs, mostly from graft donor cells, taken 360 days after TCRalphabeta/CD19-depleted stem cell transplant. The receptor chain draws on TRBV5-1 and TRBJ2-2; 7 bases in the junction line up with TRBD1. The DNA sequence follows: TGCGCCAGCAGCTTAAGGTGGACAGGACCGAACACCGGGGAGCTGTTTTTT. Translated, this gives CASSLRWTGPNTGELFF. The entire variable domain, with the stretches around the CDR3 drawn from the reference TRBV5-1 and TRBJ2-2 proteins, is KAGVTQTPRYLIKTRGQQVTLSCSPISGHRSVSWYQQTPGQGLQFLFEYFSETQRNKGNFPGRFSGRQFSNSRSEMNVSTLELGDSALYLCASSLRWTGPNTGELFFGEGSRLTVL.